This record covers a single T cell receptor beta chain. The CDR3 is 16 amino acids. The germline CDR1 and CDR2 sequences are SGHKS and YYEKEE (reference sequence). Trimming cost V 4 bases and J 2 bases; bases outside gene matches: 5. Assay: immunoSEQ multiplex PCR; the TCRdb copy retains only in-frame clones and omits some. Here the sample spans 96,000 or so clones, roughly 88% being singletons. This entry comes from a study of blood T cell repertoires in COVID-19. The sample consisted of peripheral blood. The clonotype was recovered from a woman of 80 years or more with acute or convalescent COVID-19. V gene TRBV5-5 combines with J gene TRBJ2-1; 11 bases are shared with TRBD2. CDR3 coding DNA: TGTGCCAGCAGCGCCGGACTAGCGGGCGCCTACAATGAGCAGTTCTTC. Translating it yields CASSAGLAGAYNEQFF.